This TCR beta chain was documented in a study of early T cells in non-severe SARS-CoV-2 infection. The germline V gene encodes CDR1 SGHVS and CDR2 FNYEAQ. Trimming removed 3 bases from V and 6 bases from J, with 7 bases in between. The CDR3 loop spans 12 amino acids. This clonotype was picked up a small number of times. Researchers tagged individual cDNA molecules with unique molecular identifiers. Using its own MiXCR run on the 5' RACE reads, TCRdb lists one record per CDR3 protein. The sample comprises 75,000 to 95,000 distinct CDR3 sequences, 16% of which are singletons, and just over 5% rests with the top ten.

The specimen comprised whole blood, sampled at baseline. This TCR was recovered from an adult who was a healthcare worker with PCR-confirmed SARS-CoV-2 infection or an uninfected control (not recorded which). This chain links TRBV7-6 with TRBJ2-3, with D unclear. The DNA for the CDR3 is TGTGCCAGCAGCTTTGGTTCGGATACGCAGTATTTT. This translates into CASSFGSDTQYF.